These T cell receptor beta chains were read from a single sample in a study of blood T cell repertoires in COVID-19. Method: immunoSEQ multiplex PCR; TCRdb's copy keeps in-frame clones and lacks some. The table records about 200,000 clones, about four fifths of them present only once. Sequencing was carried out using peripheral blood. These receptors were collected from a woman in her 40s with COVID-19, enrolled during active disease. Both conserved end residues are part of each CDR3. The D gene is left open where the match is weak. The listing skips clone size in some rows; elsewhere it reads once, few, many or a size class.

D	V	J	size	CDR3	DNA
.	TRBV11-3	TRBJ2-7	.	CASSPNPGYEQYF	TGTGCCAGCAGCCCGAACCCAGGCTACGAGCAGTACTTC
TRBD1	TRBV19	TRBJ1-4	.	CASSIQLDRGEKLFF	TGTGCCAGTAGTATACAGCTGGACAGGGGTGAAAAACTGTTTTTT
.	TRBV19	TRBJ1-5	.	CASSIIGASNQPQHF	TGTGCCAGTAGTATCATCGGAGCGTCTAATCAGCCCCAGCATTTT
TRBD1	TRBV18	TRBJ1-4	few	CASSPGQDEKLFF	TGTGCCAGCTCACCCGGACAGGATGAAAAACTGTTTTTT
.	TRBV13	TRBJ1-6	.	CASAREGSPLHF	TGTGCCAGCGCAAGGGAGGGTTCACCCCTCCACTTT
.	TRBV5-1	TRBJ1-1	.	CASSARGGAEAFF	TGCGCCAGCAGCGCTCGGGGGGGCGCAGAAGCTTTCTTT
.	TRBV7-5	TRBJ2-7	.	CVRSPEGGEGCPYEQYF	TGTGTCAGAAGCCCCGAAGGGGGCGAGGGTTGTCCCTACGAGCAGTACTTC
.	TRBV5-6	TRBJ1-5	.	CASSLWQIMAQPQHF	TGTGCCAGCAGCTTGTGGCAGATTATGGCTCAGCCCCAGCATTTT
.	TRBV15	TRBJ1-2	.	CATSRDPSNGYTF	TGTGCCACCAGCAGAGACCCATCCAATGGCTACACCTTC
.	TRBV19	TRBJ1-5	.	CASTGKGNQPQHF	TGTGCCAGTACAGGGAAGGGCAATCAGCCCCAGCATTTT
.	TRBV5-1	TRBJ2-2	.	CASSSIASADTGELFF	TGCGCCAGCAGCTCTATAGCGTCCGCGGACACCGGGGAGCTGTTTTTT
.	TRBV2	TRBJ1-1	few	CASSGGRGRTEAFF	TGTGCCAGCAGTGGTGGCAGGGGTCGGACTGAAGCTTTCTTT
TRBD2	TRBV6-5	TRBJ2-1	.	CASSYSFTSGEQFF	TGTGCCAGCAGTTACTCGTTTACTAGCGGGGAGCAGTTCTTC
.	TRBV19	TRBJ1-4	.	CASSISGAEATNEKLFF	TGTGCCAGTAGTATCTCAGGGGCCGAGGCAACTAATGAAAAACTGTTTTTT